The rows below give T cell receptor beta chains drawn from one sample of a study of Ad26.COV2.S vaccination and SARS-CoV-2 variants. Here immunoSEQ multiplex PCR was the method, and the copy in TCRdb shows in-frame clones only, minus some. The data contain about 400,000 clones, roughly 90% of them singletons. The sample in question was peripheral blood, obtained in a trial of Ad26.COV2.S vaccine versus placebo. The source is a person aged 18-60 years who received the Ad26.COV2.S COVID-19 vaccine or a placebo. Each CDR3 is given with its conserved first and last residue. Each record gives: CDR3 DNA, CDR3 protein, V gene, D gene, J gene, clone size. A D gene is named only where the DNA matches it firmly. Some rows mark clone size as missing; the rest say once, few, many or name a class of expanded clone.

CDR3 DNA: TGTGCCAGCAAAGTTGGGGGGGGCCTTAGCAATCAGCCCCAGCATTTT; CDR3 protein: CASKVGGGLSNQPQHF; V gene: TRBV19; D gene: NA; J gene: TRBJ1-5; clone size: NA
CDR3 DNA: TGCGCCAGCAGCCAAGATTCCCCCGGGACAGGGGGGGAAAAACTGTTTTTT; CDR3 protein: CASSQDSPGTGGEKLFF; V gene: TRBV4-3; D gene: TRBD1; J gene: TRBJ1-4; clone size: NA
CDR3 DNA: TGCGCCAGCAGCCAAGTGGGAACCGGGGCCAACGTCCTGACTTTC; CDR3 protein: CASSQVGTGANVLTF; V gene: TRBV4-3; D gene: NA; J gene: TRBJ2-6; clone size: NA
CDR3 DNA: TGTGCCAGTAGTATTCGGGGCAGGGCAATTAGATTCACTGAAGCTTTCTTT; CDR3 protein: CASSIRGRAIRFTEAFF; V gene: TRBV19; D gene: NA; J gene: TRBJ1-1; clone size: NA
CDR3 DNA: TGTGCCAGCAGCAATGACAGGGGGCTTGCTAACTATGGCTACACCTTC; CDR3 protein: CASSNDRGLANYGYTF; V gene: TRBV7-9; D gene: TRBD1; J gene: TRBJ1-2; clone size: NA
CDR3 DNA: TGTGCCAGCAGCTTGGGGAGGAGGAACACTGAAGCTTTCTTT; CDR3 protein: CASSLGRRNTEAFF; V gene: TRBV13; D gene: NA; J gene: TRBJ1-1; clone size: NA
CDR3 DNA: TGTGCCAGCAGCTTGCTAGGGGATGAGCAGTTCTTC; CDR3 protein: CASSLLGDEQFF; V gene: TRBV5-5; D gene: NA; J gene: TRBJ2-1; clone size: NA
CDR3 DNA: TGTGCCACCAGCAGAGAGGGCGGGACAAGCCTGGGCGGGGAGCTGTTTTTT; CDR3 protein: CATSREGGTSLGGELFF; V gene: TRBV15; D gene: NA; J gene: TRBJ2-2; clone size: NA
CDR3 DNA: TGTGCCAGCAGCTTCCCGGACAGGGGGCCCTACTATGGCTACACCTTC; CDR3 protein: CASSFPDRGPYYGYTF; V gene: TRBV11-2; D gene: TRBD1; J gene: TRBJ1-2; clone size: NA
CDR3 DNA: TGTGCCAGCAGTGAAGCGAGGACTAGCTACCCCCACGAGCAGTACTTC; CDR3 protein: CASSEARTSYPHEQYF; V gene: TRBV2; D gene: TRBD2; J gene: TRBJ2-7; clone size: NA
CDR3 DNA: TGTGCCAGCGGGTCGTTAGGGTCTGGGGCCAACGTCCTGACTTTC; CDR3 protein: CASGSLGSGANVLTF; V gene: TRBV28; D gene: NA; J gene: TRBJ2-6; clone size: NA
CDR3 DNA: TGTGCCAGCAGCGTAGCTAGCGGCGGAGAGACCCAGTACTTC; CDR3 protein: CASSVASGGETQYF; V gene: TRBV7-9; D gene: TRBD2; J gene: TRBJ2-5; clone size: NA
CDR3 DNA: TGCGCCAGCAGCCCAGACAGGGTCACGCAGTACTTC; CDR3 protein: CASSPDRVTQYF; V gene: TRBV5-1; D gene: TRBD1; J gene: TRBJ2-7; clone size: NA
CDR3 DNA: TGTGCCAGCAGCTTAGCGGGGGGGGAAGGGTCACCCCTCCACTTT; CDR3 protein: CASSLAGGEGSPLHF; V gene: TRBV7-2; D gene: NA; J gene: TRBJ1-6; clone size: NA
CDR3 DNA: TGCGCCAGCAGCCAAGATATCCAGGGGACCCCCTACGAGCAGTACTTC; CDR3 protein: CASSQDIQGTPYEQYF; V gene: TRBV4-1; D gene: NA; J gene: TRBJ2-7; clone size: NA
CDR3 DNA: TGTGCCTGGACCGGGCAGTCCACAGATACGCAGTATTTT; CDR3 protein: CAWTGQSTDTQYF; V gene: TRBV30; D gene: NA; J gene: TRBJ2-3; clone size: NA
CDR3 DNA: TGTGCCAGCAGCGACAGGGACCTTAATGAAAAACTGTTTTTT; CDR3 protein: CASSDRDLNEKLFF; V gene: TRBV7-9; D gene: TRBD1; J gene: TRBJ1-4; clone size: NA
CDR3 DNA: TGTGCCAGTTCGCACACCGGGGAGCTGTTTTTT; CDR3 protein: CASSHTGELFF; V gene: TRBV6-6; D gene: NA; J gene: TRBJ2-2; clone size: NA
CDR3 DNA: TGCGCCAGCAGTGAGTCGATATTTGGTAGCGGGCGGCCCGGGGAGCTGTTTTTT; CDR3 protein: CASSESIFGSGRPGELFF; V gene: TRBV10-1; D gene: TRBD2; J gene: TRBJ2-2; clone size: NA
CDR3 DNA: TGTGCCAGCAGCTTAGCGCTTACTAGCAACGGCGGAGGGGAGCTGTTTTTT; CDR3 protein: CASSLALTSNGGGELFF; V gene: TRBV7-9; D gene: NA; J gene: TRBJ2-2; clone size: once
CDR3 DNA: TGTGCCACCAGCAGTGACAGGGTGTCTGAAGCTTTCTTT; CDR3 protein: CATSSDRVSEAFF; V gene: TRBV15; D gene: TRBD1; J gene: TRBJ1-1; clone size: NA
CDR3 DNA: TGTGCCAGCAGTCCGATCCCGGGGCAGGGGGGCACAGATACGCAGTATTTT; CDR3 protein: CASSPIPGQGGTDTQYF; V gene: TRBV27; D gene: TRBD1; J gene: TRBJ2-3; clone size: NA
CDR3 DNA: TGTGCCAGCCAGGGGACAGGGGGCTCGTTGGGCTACACCTTC; CDR3 protein: CASQGTGGSLGYTF; V gene: TRBV5-5; D gene: TRBD1; J gene: TRBJ1-2; clone size: NA
CDR3 DNA: TGTGCCAGTAGGGGTTGGGGACAAGAGACCCAGTACTTC; CDR3 protein: CASRGWGQETQYF; V gene: TRBV19; D gene: NA; J gene: TRBJ2-5; clone size: NA
CDR3 DNA: TGTGCCAGCAGTTTTTCCTGGGACAGGGGGAACTATGGCTACACCTTC; CDR3 protein: CASSFSWDRGNYGYTF; V gene: TRBV27; D gene: TRBD1; J gene: TRBJ1-2; clone size: NA
CDR3 DNA: TGTGCCAGCAGTTACTCCTATACCTATGGCTACACCTTC; CDR3 protein: CASSYSYTYGYTF; V gene: TRBV6-5; D gene: NA; J gene: TRBJ1-2; clone size: NA
CDR3 DNA: TGTGCCGTAAAACAGGGGGCTATTGGAAACACCATATATTTT; CDR3 protein: CAVKQGAIGNTIYF; V gene: TRBV10-3; D gene: TRBD1; J gene: TRBJ1-3; clone size: NA
CDR3 DNA: TGTGCCAGCAGACCCGAGCGGCCCGGGGAGCTGTTTTTT; CDR3 protein: CASRPERPGELFF; V gene: TRBV6-5; D gene: NA; J gene: TRBJ2-2; clone size: NA
CDR3 DNA: TGTGCCAGCAGCTTAGATAAGGTCCTGGAGCACGAGCAGTACTTC; CDR3 protein: CASSLDKVLEHEQYF; V gene: TRBV7-6; D gene: NA; J gene: TRBJ2-7; clone size: NA
CDR3 DNA: TGTGCCAGCAGTCTCTCAATGGACCGGGAGGACTATGGCTACACCTTC; CDR3 protein: CASSLSMDREDYGYTF; V gene: TRBV6-2/TRBV6-3; D gene: NA; J gene: TRBJ1-2; clone size: NA
CDR3 DNA: TGTGCCACCAGCAGAGATAAATGGGGGAACTATGGCTACACCTTC; CDR3 protein: CATSRDKWGNYGYTF; V gene: TRBV15; D gene: NA; J gene: TRBJ1-2; clone size: NA
CDR3 DNA: TGTGCCAGCAGCCAGGGACCTGAAGCTTTCTTT; CDR3 protein: CASSQGPEAFF; V gene: TRBV14; D gene: NA; J gene: TRBJ1-1; clone size: once
CDR3 DNA: TGTGCCAGCAGTTATCAGAGGGTAGCAGATACGCAGTATTTT; CDR3 protein: CASSYQRVADTQYF; V gene: TRBV6-5; D gene: NA; J gene: TRBJ2-3; clone size: NA
CDR3 DNA: TGTGCCAGCAGGGGTCAGGGGAATTCACCCCTCCACTTT; CDR3 protein: CASRGQGNSPLHF; V gene: TRBV7-9; D gene: NA; J gene: TRBJ1-6; clone size: NA
CDR3 DNA: TGTGCCAGCAGCCCTGACCCGATCTCTGGAAACACCATATATTTT; CDR3 protein: CASSPDPISGNTIYF; V gene: TRBV5-6; D gene: NA; J gene: TRBJ1-3; clone size: NA
CDR3 DNA: TGCAGCGTTGGGGGGGCCGGGGGCAATCAGCCCCAGCATTTT; CDR3 protein: CSVGGAGGNQPQHF; V gene: TRBV29-1; D gene: NA; J gene: TRBJ1-5; clone size: once
CDR3 DNA: TGTGCCAGCAGTGCACAGGGATACCACTACGAGCAGTACTTC; CDR3 protein: CASSAQGYHYEQYF; V gene: TRBV27; D gene: NA; J gene: TRBJ2-7; clone size: few
CDR3 DNA: TGTGCCAGCAGCCCCCGCCCCCGCCCTGAGCAGTTCTTC; CDR3 protein: CASSPRPRPEQFF; V gene: TRBV28; D gene: NA; J gene: TRBJ2-1; clone size: once
CDR3 DNA: TGTGCCACCAGTGATTATCTCACCGGGGAGCTGTTTTTT; CDR3 protein: CATSDYLTGELFF; V gene: TRBV24-1; D gene: NA; J gene: TRBJ2-2; clone size: NA
CDR3 DNA: TGTGCCAGCAGCTTAGAGAGGGGAAGCGGCTCGAGCTTGGATACGCAGTATTTT; CDR3 protein: CASSLERGSGSSLDTQYF; V gene: TRBV7-2; D gene: NA; J gene: TRBJ2-3; clone size: NA
CDR3 DNA: TGTGCCAGCAGCTTACCCATCGCGGGGGTCCAAGAGACCCAGTACTTC; CDR3 protein: CASSLPIAGVQETQYF; V gene: TRBV7-2; D gene: TRBD2; J gene: TRBJ2-5; clone size: once
CDR3 DNA: TGTGCCAGCAGCTTAGCCGGGACAGGAGTCTACGAGCAGTACTTC; CDR3 protein: CASSLAGTGVYEQYF; V gene: TRBV7-2; D gene: TRBD1; J gene: TRBJ2-7; clone size: NA
CDR3 DNA: TGTGCCAGCAGCACGGGACAGGGGCAAGAGACCCAGTACTTC; CDR3 protein: CASSTGQGQETQYF; V gene: TRBV9; D gene: TRBD1; J gene: TRBJ2-5; clone size: NA
CDR3 DNA: TGCGCCAGCAGTGCGCGGGGGGGCAATGAGCAGTTCTTC; CDR3 protein: CASSARGGNEQFF; V gene: TRBV10-2; D gene: TRBD2; J gene: TRBJ2-1; clone size: NA
CDR3 DNA: TGTGCCAGCAGCTTAGAGGGACTAAGCGCAGATACGCAGTATTTT; CDR3 protein: CASSLEGLSADTQYF; V gene: TRBV7-2; D gene: TRBD2; J gene: TRBJ2-3; clone size: NA
CDR3 DNA: TGCAGTGCAAGCAGGAACAATGAGCAGTTCTTC; CDR3 protein: CSASRNNEQFF; V gene: TRBV20-1; D gene: NA; J gene: TRBJ2-1; clone size: NA